One and the same sample provided the 20 T cell receptor beta chains below, sequenced in a study of identical twins listed by TCRdb under 2016. The library was built by means of 5' RACE. For sequencing, an Illumina HiSeq 2000 was employed. The public sequencing data were trimmed at Q25 with fastp and processed into clonotypes with MiXCR by TCRdb, which kept only in-frame beta chains. All rows with the same CDR3 protein become a single entry with the most common DNA and genes. The sample table holds approximately 140,000 distinct CDR3 sequences, of which under 4.5% were seen once. The ten largest make up 8.1% of the sample. The sequencing sample was made of memory T cells sorted from blood. In the paper's terms, the cell subset or site label means: CD45RO+ enriched T cells. Receptors were obtained from a man in his late teens or twenties in good health.

In this sample, this clonotype turned up many times. The CDR3: CASSLGSNTEAFF. The CDR3 DNA sequence: TGCGCCAGCAGCCTTGGTTCGAACACTGAAGCTTTCTTT. This chain connects TRBV4-3 to TRBJ1-1, with D unclear. This CDR3 is built from 13 residues. From germline, CDR1 is LGHNA and CDR2 YSLEER. V lost 4 bases and J lost 1, with 7 bases in between.

This clonotype was counted many times. The rearrangement joins TRBV2 to TRBJ2-7; no firm D call. Trimming shortened V by 0 bases and J by 3 bases, and 3 bases separated the two germline ends. The CDR3 totals 12 residues. In germline, CDR1 is SNHLY, CDR2 FYNNEI. Written as DNA, the CDR3 is TGTGCCAGCAGTGAAGCTGACTACGAGCAGTACGTC. Residues: CASSEADYEQYV.

There are many counts of this clonotype. The chain uses TRBV10-3 and TRBJ2-1; maybe TRBD1 (6 bases). CDR1 ENHRY and CDR2 SYGVKD come from the germline V gene. V was shortened by 10 bases and J by 6 bases, with 19 bases between the two germline ends. The CDR3 is 14 amino acids. CDR3 sequence reads: CASMTGGTINEQFF. The CDR3 DNA sequence: TGTGCCAGCATGACAGGTGGGACAATCAATGAGCAGTTCTTC.

This chain links TRBV6-5 with TRBJ2-5; a possible D gene is TRBD1 (5 bases). The CDR3 has 15 residues. The V gene's germline CDR1 is MNHEY and CDR2 SVGAGI. V gave up 3 bases and J gave up 4 bases, with 15 bases separating them. The CDR3: CASSYGETQGETQYF. The DNA for the CDR3 is TGTGCCAGCAGTTATGGAGAGACTCAGGGAGAGACCCAGTACTTC.

This clonotype was detected many times. The chain uses TRBV27 and TRBJ1-2, with D maybe TRBD1 (6 bases). V was cut by 0 bases and J by 4 bases, with 12 bases left in between. This CDR3 is built from 15 residues. In germline, CDR1 is MNHEY, CDR2 SMNVEV (reference sequence). The CDR3 loop reads CASSLSGGFGYGYTF. CDR3 in DNA: TGTGCCAGCAGTTTATCAGGGGGTTTTGGCTATGGCTACACCTTC.

This chain links TRBV20-1 with TRBJ1-4, with unresolved D. CDR1 is DFQATT and CDR2 is SNEGSKA in the germline V gene (reference sequence). V was shortened by 3 bases and J by 5 bases, with 10 bases between the two germline ends. The CDR3 runs 13 residues. DNA of the CDR3: TGCAGTGCTAGGTCGGGCGTGAATGAAAAACTGTTTTTT. Translated, it gives CSARSGVNEKLFF.

At least ten counts were recorded for this clonotype. The gene calls are TRBV5-1 and TRBJ1-2; 9 nucleotides line up with TRBD1. Per germline, CDR1 SGHRS and CDR2 YFSETQ. The CDR3 has 15 amino acids. The ends lost 0 bases at V and 8 bases at J; junction bases unmatched: 8. The CDR3 sequence is CASSLDTGTGRGYTF. The CDR3 DNA reads as TGCGCCAGCAGCTTGGATACCGGGACAGGGAGAGGCTACACCTTC.

This clonotype was seen at least ten times. This chain joins TRBV27 and TRBJ2-1; D perhaps matches TRBD2 (5 bases). Germline V gene sequence: CDR1 MNHEY, CDR2 SMNVEV (reference sequence). The CDR3 length is 13 residues. With 5 bases removed from V and 9 bases from J, the gap between germline ends came to 14 bases. The CDR3 DNA sequence: TGTGCCAGCAGTATTCCGGGGTCAAGTGAGCAGTTCTTC. Translating gives CASSIPGSSEQFF.

This clonotype was observed many times. V and J are TRBV18 and TRBJ2-7, with TRBD2 as a possible D gene (5 bases). The V gene's germline CDR1 is KGHSH and CDR2 LQKENI. V lost 3 bases and J 0 bases, leaving 9 bases between the germline ends. This CDR3 comprises 14 residues. The CDR3 DNA sequence: TGTGCCAGCTCACCGGAGCGGAGCTCCTACGAGCAGTACTTC. Protein sequence: CASSPERSSYEQYF.

This clonotype was seen at least ten times. CDR3 sequence (DNA): TGTGCCAGCAGCGCTCCCGGGGGCCGTGTGCTGACTTTC. It specifies CASSAPGGRVLTF. The chain carries TRBV11-2 and TRBJ2-6; D possibly uses TRBD1 or TRBD2 (6 bases each). V lost 5 bases and J 16 bases, leaving 18 bases between the germline ends. CDR1 SGHAT and CDR2 FQNNGV come from the germline V gene. This CDR3 region has 13 residues.

This clonotype was seen repeatedly, ten times or more. The chain uses TRBV29-1 and TRBJ2-2; D call uncertain. This CDR3 comprises 13 residues. V was shortened by 4 bases and J by 1 base, with 7 bases between the two germline ends. Germline CDR1 reads SQVTM; CDR2 reads ANQGSEA. This CDR3 reads CSVVRLNTGELFF. The CDR3 DNA reads as TGCAGCGTTGTCAGGTTGAACACCGGGGAGCTGTTTTTT.

This clonotype appeared many times. The rearrangement links TRBV6-2 or TRBV6-3 to TRBJ2-4; D is perhaps TRBD1 or TRBD2 (6 bases each). Germline V gene data show CDR1 as MNHEY and CDR2 as SVGEGT. V lost 6 bases to trimming and J lost 12 bases, with 15 bases between them. There are 12 residues in the CDR3. The DNA of the CDR3 is TGTGCCAGCAGAACACCTCCGGGGGCTCAGTACTTC. Residues: CASRTPPGAQYF.

V is TRBV2 and J is TRBJ2-1; 11 bases are a match to TRBD1. CDR1 is SNHLY, CDR2 FYNNEI, per germline. The V and J ends lost 6 bases and 0 bases, in that order; junction bases with no gene match: 1. CDR3 size: 15 residues. DNA of the CDR3: TGTGCCAGCAGGGGACAGGGGGTCTCCTACAATGAGCAGTTCTTC. This codes for CASRGQGVSYNEQFF.

This clonotype was observed many times. The DNA for the CDR3 is TGCGCCAGCCACATAGCGGGAGGGAGCACAGATACGCAGTATTTT. This translates into CASHIAGGSTDTQYF. The chain links TRBV5-1 to TRBJ2-3; TRBD2 aligns across 11 bases. CDR1 is SGHRS, CDR2 YFSETQ, per germline. With 7 bases clipped from V and 0 bases from J, the junction kept 4 bases outside the gene matches. The CDR3 totals 15 residues.

This clonotype was seen repeatedly, ten times or more. CDR3 in amino acids: CASSRQGGGNIQYF. The CDR3 nucleotides are TGTGCCAGCAGCCGACAGGGGGGCGGAAACATTCAGTACTTC. The V and J genes are TRBV28 and TRBJ2-4; TRBD1 matches 9 bases. The V and J ends lost 6 bases and 6 bases, in that order; junction bases with no gene match: 6. This CDR3 has 14 residues. CDR1 and CDR2 (germline): MDHEN, SYDVKM.

This clonotype showed up many times. The chain is built from TRBV18 and TRBJ2-7; D ambiguous. V dropped 9 bases and J dropped 3 bases, with 18 bases sitting between them. Germline V gene lookup returns CDR1 KGHSH and CDR2 LQKENI. The CDR3 consists of 14 residues. The CDR3 bases are TGTGCCAGTTCCTTCGGGCAGGTTGACTACGAGCAGTACGTC. Its translation is CASSFGQVDYEQYV.

This clonotype showed up just a few times. V usage is TRBV19 and J usage is TRBJ1-2; 8 bases match TRBD1. The CDR3 runs 15 residues. V dropped 3 bases and J dropped 4; count of bases not matched to a gene: 7. Looked up from germline, CDR1 is LNHDA and CDR2 is SQIVND (reference sequence). As DNA, the CDR3 is TGTGCCAGTAGTATGGACAGGGCTCTGATCTATGGCTACACCTTC. It specifies CASSMDRALIYGYTF.

This rearrangement joins TRBV6-1 to TRBJ1-5; possible D gene TRBD1, 5 bases. Germline-derived CDR1 and CDR2 are MNHNS and SASEGT. V dropped 6 bases and J dropped 1 base, with 19 bases sitting between them. The CDR3 loop spans 17 amino acids. The CDR3 DNA follows: TGTGCCAGCAGGCCGACGTGGGGGGGACCAAGCAATCAGCCCCAGCATTTT. This encodes CASRPTWGGPSNQPQHF.

This clonotype has a count of ten or more. The chain links TRBV7-2 to TRBJ1-3; D might be TRBD1 (6 bases). The CDR3 extends over 13 amino acids. V lost 5 bases, J lost 8 bases, and 13 bases lay in between. CDR1 is SGHTA and CDR2 is FQGNSA in the germline V gene. CDR3: CASSPPGADTIYF. The CDR3 nucleotides are TGTGCCAGCAGCCCACCGGGGGCAGACACCATATATTTT.

This clonotype was counted ten times or more. This chain links TRBV7-9 with TRBJ1-5; possible D gene TRBD1, 6 bases. The V gene's germline CDR1 is SEHNR and CDR2 FQNEAQ (reference sequence). V shed 5 bases and J shed 5 bases, with 13 bases lying between them. CDR3 size: 14 residues. The CDR3 DNA reads as TGTGCCAGCAGCGTCGACAGGAGTGATCAGCCCCAGCATTTT. As protein: CASSVDRSDQPQHF. Using reference TRBV7-9 and TRBJ1-5 for the parts outside the CDR3, the full variable domain is DTGVSQNPRHKITKRGQNVTFRCDPISEHNRLYWYRQTLGQGPEFLTYFQNEAQLEKSRLLSDRFSAERPKGSFSTLEIQRTEQGDSAMYLCASSVDRSDQPQHFGDGTRLSIL.